These 15 T cell receptor beta chains were all obtained from the same sample, sequenced in a study of blood T cell repertoires in COVID-19. Data came from immunoSEQ multiplex PCR; TCRdb stores just in-frame clones and leaves some out. The sample has around 140,000 clones, approximately 88% seen once. Sequenced sample: peripheral blood. These receptors came from a man aged 55 to 70 with acute or convalescent COVID-19.

The rearrangement joins TRBV9 to TRBJ2-5; 13 nucleotides line up with TRBD2. Germline V CDR1 and CDR2: SGDLS, YYNGEE. The length of the CDR3 is 15 residues. J was trimmed by 3 bases and V by 4 bases; bases with no gene match: 3. Here the CDR3 reads CASSKGLAGEETQYF. The CDR3 nucleotides are TGTGCCAGCAGCAAAGGACTAGCGGGAGAAGAGACCCAGTACTTC.

The rearrangement uses TRBV4-2 and TRBJ1-2; 8 positions agree with TRBD1. Trimming at V came to 3 bases and at J to 5 bases, leaving 8 bases not matched to a gene. Germline lookup yields CDR1 LGHNA and CDR2 YNFKEQ. The CDR3 extends over 15 amino acids. CDR3 coding DNA: TGTGCCAGCAGCCAGACCGGACAGGGAGGATATGGCTACACCTTC. Its translation is CASSQTGQGGYGYTF.

The chain uses TRBV18 and TRBJ1-2, with TRBD1 as a possible D gene (6 bases). V shed 1 base and J shed 5 bases, with 17 bases lying between them. Germline CDR1 KGHSH, CDR2 LQKENI. The CDR3 is made up of 16 amino acids. The CDR3 here is CASSPREGDPEYGYTF. The DNA of the CDR3 is TGTGCCAGCTCACCACGAGAGGGGGACCCGGAGTATGGCTACACCTTC.

The genes are TRBV19 and TRBJ2-7, with 8 bases matching TRBD1. Germline V gene sequence: CDR1 LNHDA, CDR2 SQIVND (reference sequence). The length of the CDR3 is 15 residues. J lost 4 bases, V lost 5 bases, and 10 bases had no gene match. CDR3 protein: CASSVGTGRGYEQYF. The CDR3 nucleotides read TGTGCCAGTAGTGTCGGGACAGGTCGGGGGTACGAGCAGTACTTC. Combining the CDR3 with reference TRBV19 and TRBJ2-7 gives the whole variable domain DGGITQSPKYLFRKEGQNVTLSCEQNLNHDAMYWYRQDPGQGLRLIYYSQIVNDFQKGDIAEGYSVSREKKESFPLTVTSAQKNPTAFYLCASSVGTGRGYEQYFGPGTRLTVT.

The V call is TRBV2, the J call TRBJ1-3; 7 bases are a match to TRBD1. V shed 5 bases, J shed 7 bases, and the junction held 11 bases outside the gene matches. The CDR3 contains 15 residues. Germline V gene data show CDR1 as SNHLY and CDR2 as FYNNEI. CDR3 DNA: TGTGCCAGCAGTATAGGGGGCAGTACATGGAACACCATATATTTT. It translates to CASSIGGSTWNTIYF.

The chain has TRBV5-4 and TRBJ2-2; a possible D gene is TRBD2 (5 bases). The CDR3 runs 15 residues. In germline, CDR1 is SGHNT, CDR2 YYREEE (reference sequence). Trimming stripped 4 bases from V and 0 bases from J, with 10 bases between. As DNA, the CDR3 is TGTGCCAGCAGCCTGGACTCGGCGAACACCGGGGAGCTGTTTTTT. It yields the protein CASSLDSANTGELFF.

The CDR3 coding sequence is TGTGCCAGCAGCAAAGCGCACAAGACAGATACGCAGTATTTT. Translation: CASSKAHKTDTQYF. V gene TRBV21-1 combines with J gene TRBJ2-3; TRBD1 is taken as the D call from the table, unchecked against the DNA. TRBV21-1 is deemed a pseudogene. CDR3 length: 14 amino acids.

The rearrangement joins TRBV7-3 to TRBJ1-1; D is perhaps TRBD1 (6 bases). V lost 5 bases, J lost 3 bases, and 22 bases lay in between. This CDR3 comprises 17 residues. Germline V gene lookup returns CDR1 SGHTA and CDR2 FQGTGA. For the CDR3, the DNA is TGTGCCAGCAGCCCAAGGCGGGGGCCAGGTAGGGACACTGAAGCTTTCTTT. Encoded protein: CASSPRRGPGRDTEAFF.

CDR3 nucleotide sequence: TGTGCCACCAGCAGATGGACTAGCGGGGAGGAGACCCAGTACTTC. This encodes CATSRWTSGEETQYF. The chain carries TRBV15 and TRBJ2-5, with 12 bases that match TRBD2. V lost 2 bases and J lost 5; bases outside the gene matches: 3. The CDR3 has 15 amino acids. CDR1 and CDR2 (germline): LNHNV, YYDKDF (reference sequence).

This chain connects TRBV7-9 to TRBJ1-2; D gene ambiguous. Between the trimmed V and J ends, which lost 7 bases and 7 bases, there was a span of 10 bases. In germline, CDR1 is SEHNR, CDR2 FQNEAQ (reference sequence). This CDR3 is 11 amino acids long. This chain's CDR3 is CASTRSIGYTF. The DNA of the CDR3 is TGTGCCAGCACCCGGAGTATTGGCTACACCTTC. The full variable domain, with the rest looked up from reference TRBV7-9 and TRBJ1-2, is DTGVSQNPRHKITKRGQNVTFRCDPISEHNRLYWYRQTLGQGPEFLTYFQNEAQLEKSRLLSDRFSAERPKGSFSTLEIQRTEQGDSAMYLCASTRSIGYTFGSGTRLTVV.

V usage is TRBV7-8 and J usage is TRBJ1-5; TRBD1 agrees at 10 bases. Germline CDR1 SGHVS, CDR2 FQNEAQ. The CDR3 has 16 amino acids. V lost 0 bases to trimming and J lost 7 bases; unmatched junction nucleotides: 6. The CDR3 loop is CASSLAGGQGWQPQHF. The CDR3 DNA reads as TGTGCCAGCAGCTTAGCAGGGGGACAGGGGTGGCAGCCCCAGCATTTT.

This clone was counted once. This sequence joins TRBV28 and TRBJ2-3, with 11 positions matching TRBD2. CDR3 length equals 16 residues. The germline V gene has CDR1 MDHEN and CDR2 SYDVKM. The V segment lost 5 bases and the J segment 2 bases; nucleotides outside the gene matches: 6. DNA for the CDR3: TGTGCCAGCAGTCCCTCGACTAGCGGGGTCACAGATACGCAGTATTTT. Translated, it gives CASSPSTSGVTDTQYF.

This sequence joins TRBV7-2 and TRBJ2-5; 7 bases are shared with TRBD2. This CDR3 has 14 amino acids. The germline V gene encodes CDR1 SGHTA and CDR2 FQGNSA. Germline trimming cut 2 bases from V and 2 bases from J; bases unmatched to any gene: 2. Here the CDR3 reads CASSLSRGQETQYF. The CDR3 DNA follows: TGTGCCAGCAGCTTATCGCGGGGGCAAGAGACCCAGTACTTC.

This chain joins TRBV5-1 and TRBJ2-7; TRBD2 is a possible D gene (6 bases). Germline V gene lookup returns CDR1 SGHRS and CDR2 YFSETQ. The CDR3 has 13 residues. Trimming shortened V by 7 bases and J by 3 bases, and 14 bases separated the two germline ends. The CDR3 sequence is CASRGTGNYEQYF. The CDR3 DNA follows: TGCGCCAGCCGGGGGACTGGGAACTACGAGCAGTACTTC.

This chain joins TRBV6-1 and TRBJ1-1; D not resolved. The germline CDR1 and CDR2 sequences are MNHNS and SASEGT. The CDR3 has 13 amino acids. With 5 bases removed from V and 7 bases from J, the gap between germline ends came to 14 bases. The CDR3: CASSQKEGGEAFF. For the CDR3, the DNA is TGTGCCAGCAGTCAAAAAGAGGGCGGTGAAGCTTTCTTT.